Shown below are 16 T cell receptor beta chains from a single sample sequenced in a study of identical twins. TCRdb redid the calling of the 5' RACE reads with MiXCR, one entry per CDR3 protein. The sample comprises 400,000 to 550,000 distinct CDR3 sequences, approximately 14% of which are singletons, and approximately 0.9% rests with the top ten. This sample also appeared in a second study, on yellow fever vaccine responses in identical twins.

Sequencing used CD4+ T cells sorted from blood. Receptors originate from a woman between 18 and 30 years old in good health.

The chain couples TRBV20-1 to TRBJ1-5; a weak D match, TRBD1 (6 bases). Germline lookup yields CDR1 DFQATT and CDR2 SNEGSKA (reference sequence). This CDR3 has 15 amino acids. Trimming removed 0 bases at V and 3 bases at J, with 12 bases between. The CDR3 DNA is TGCAGTGCTAGAGATAAGGGGGGGCTCAATCAGCCCCAGCATTTT. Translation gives CSARDKGGLNQPQHF.

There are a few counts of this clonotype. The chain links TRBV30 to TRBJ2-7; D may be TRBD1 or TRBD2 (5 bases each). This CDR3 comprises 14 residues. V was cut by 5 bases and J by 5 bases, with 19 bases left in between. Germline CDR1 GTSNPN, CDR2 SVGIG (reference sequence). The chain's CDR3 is CAWDRAGGPHEQYF. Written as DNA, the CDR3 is TGTGCCTGGGATCGGGCTGGGGGACCCCACGAGCAGTACTTC.

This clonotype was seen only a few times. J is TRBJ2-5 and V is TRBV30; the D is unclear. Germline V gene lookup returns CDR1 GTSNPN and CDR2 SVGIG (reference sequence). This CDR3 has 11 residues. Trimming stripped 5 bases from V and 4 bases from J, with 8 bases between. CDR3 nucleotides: TGTGCCTGGGCACCCGGAGAGACCCAGTACTTC. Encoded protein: CAWAPGETQYF.

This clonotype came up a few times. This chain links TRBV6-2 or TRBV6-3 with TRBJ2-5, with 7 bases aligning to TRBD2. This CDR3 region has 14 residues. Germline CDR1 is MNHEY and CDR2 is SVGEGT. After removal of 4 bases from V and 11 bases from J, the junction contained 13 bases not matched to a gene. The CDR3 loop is CASSSTGLVVTQYF. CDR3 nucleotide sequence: TGTGCCAGCAGTTCCACCGGACTAGTTGTTACGCAGTACTTC.

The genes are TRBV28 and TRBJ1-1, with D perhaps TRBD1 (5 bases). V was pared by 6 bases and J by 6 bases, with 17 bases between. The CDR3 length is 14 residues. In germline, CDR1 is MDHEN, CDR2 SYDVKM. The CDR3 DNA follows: TGTGCCAGCAGACCCCCAAAGGGGATCGCTGAAGCTTTCTTT. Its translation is CASRPPKGIAEAFF.

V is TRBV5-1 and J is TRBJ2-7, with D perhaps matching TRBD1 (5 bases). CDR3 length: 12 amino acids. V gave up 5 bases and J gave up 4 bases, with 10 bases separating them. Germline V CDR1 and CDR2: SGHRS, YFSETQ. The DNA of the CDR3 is TGCGCCAGCAGAGGGGATGAGTACGAGCAGTACTTC. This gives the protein CASRGDEYEQYF.

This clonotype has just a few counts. The CDR3 reads CAISESVGSSYEQYF. In DNA, the CDR3 is TGTGCCATCAGTGAGTCTGTGGGATCCAGCTACGAGCAGTACTTC. J is TRBJ2-7 and V is TRBV10-3; D ambiguous. CDR3 length: 15 amino acids. Per the germline V gene, CDR1 is ENHRY and CDR2 is SYGVKD. Trimming took 0 bases from V and 3 from J, leaving 12 bases between them.

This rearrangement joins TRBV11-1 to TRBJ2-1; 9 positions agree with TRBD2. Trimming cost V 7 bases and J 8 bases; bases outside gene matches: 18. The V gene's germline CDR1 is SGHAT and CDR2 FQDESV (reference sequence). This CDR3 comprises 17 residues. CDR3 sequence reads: CASTISGGPGAVDEQFF. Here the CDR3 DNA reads TGTGCCAGCACCATTAGCGGGGGTCCGGGGGCCGTAGATGAGCAGTTCTTC. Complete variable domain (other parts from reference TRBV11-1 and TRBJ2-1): EAEVAQSPRYKITEKSQAVAFWCDPISGHATLYWYRQILGQGPELLVQFQDESVVDDSQLPKDRFSAERLKGVDSTLKIQPAELGDSAMYLCASTISGGPGAVDEQFFGPGTRLTVL.

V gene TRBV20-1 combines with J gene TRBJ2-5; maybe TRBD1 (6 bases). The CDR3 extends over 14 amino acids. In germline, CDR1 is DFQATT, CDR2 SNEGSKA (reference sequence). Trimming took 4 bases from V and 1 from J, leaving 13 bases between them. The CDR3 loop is CSATTGKLQETQYF. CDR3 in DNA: TGCAGTGCTACGACAGGAAAACTCCAAGAGACCCAGTACTTC.

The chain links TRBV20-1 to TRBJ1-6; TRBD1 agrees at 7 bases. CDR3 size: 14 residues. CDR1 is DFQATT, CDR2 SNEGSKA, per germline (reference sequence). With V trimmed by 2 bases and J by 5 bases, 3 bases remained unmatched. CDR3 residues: CSARSGQNNSPLHF. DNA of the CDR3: TGCAGTGCTAGATCGGGACAGAATAATTCACCCCTCCACTTT.

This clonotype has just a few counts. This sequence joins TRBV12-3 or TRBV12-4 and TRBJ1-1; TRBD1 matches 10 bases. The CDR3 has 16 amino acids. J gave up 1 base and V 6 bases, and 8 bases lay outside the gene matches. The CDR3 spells CASSPPRDRGNTEAFF. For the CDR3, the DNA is TGTGCCAGCAGCCCCCCCCGGGACAGGGGGAACACTGAAGCTTTCTTT.

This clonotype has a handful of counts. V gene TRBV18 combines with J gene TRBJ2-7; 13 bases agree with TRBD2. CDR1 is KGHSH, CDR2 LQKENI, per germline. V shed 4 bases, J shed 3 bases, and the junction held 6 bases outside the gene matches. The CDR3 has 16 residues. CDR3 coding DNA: TGTGCCAGCTCACAAGGACTAGCGGGGGAGGACTACGAGCAGTACTTC. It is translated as CASSQGLAGEDYEQYF.

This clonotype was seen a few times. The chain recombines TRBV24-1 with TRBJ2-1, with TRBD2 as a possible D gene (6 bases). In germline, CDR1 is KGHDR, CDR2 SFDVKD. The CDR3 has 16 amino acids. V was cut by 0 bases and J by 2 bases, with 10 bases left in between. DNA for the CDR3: TGTGCCACCAGTGATTTGAGTGGGGAGGCCTACAATGAGCAGTTCTTC. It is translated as CATSDLSGEAYNEQFF.

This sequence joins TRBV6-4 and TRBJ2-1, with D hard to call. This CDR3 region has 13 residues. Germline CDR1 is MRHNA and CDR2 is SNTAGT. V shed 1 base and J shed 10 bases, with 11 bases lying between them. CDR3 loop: CASSDFVGGEQFF. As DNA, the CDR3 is TGTGCCAGCAGTGACTTTGTTGGCGGAGAGCAGTTCTTC.

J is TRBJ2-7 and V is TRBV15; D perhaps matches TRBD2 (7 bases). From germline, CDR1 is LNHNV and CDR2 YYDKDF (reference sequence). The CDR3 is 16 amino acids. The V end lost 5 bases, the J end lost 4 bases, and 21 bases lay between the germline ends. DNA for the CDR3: TGTGCCACCAGCCCGATCGCCGGGGGGCAATGGTACGAGCAGTACTTC. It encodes CATSPIAGGQWYEQYF. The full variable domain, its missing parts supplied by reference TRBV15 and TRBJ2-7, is DAMVIQNPRYQVTQFGKPVTLSCSQTLNHNVMYWYQQKSSQAPKLLFHYYDKDFNNEADTPDNFQSRRPNTSFCFLDIRSPGLGDTAMYLCATSPIAGGQWYEQYFGPGTRLTVT.

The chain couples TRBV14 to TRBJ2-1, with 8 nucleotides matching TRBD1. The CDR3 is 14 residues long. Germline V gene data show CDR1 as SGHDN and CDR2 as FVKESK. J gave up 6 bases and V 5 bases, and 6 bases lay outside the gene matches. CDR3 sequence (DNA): TGTGCCAGCAGCTTTCGGACAGGGAGCAATGAGCAGTTCTTC. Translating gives CASSFRTGSNEQFF.